Shown below are 22 T cell receptor beta chains from a single sample sequenced in a study of cytomegalovirus exposure and HLA in healthy donors. Primers included in the PCR were 60 Vbeta and 13 Jbeta primers. Assay: immunoSEQ multiplex PCR; the TCRdb copy retains only in-frame clones and omits some. In the table there are hundreds of thousands of clones, approximately 90% of which are singletons. The specimen sequenced was PBMCs. The source of these receptors is a woman aged 18-29 years in good health and CMV-seronegative.

V gene TRBV19 combines with J gene TRBJ2-3; D unclear. The CDR3 covers 13 residues. Between the trimmed V and J ends, which lost 5 bases and 6 bases, there was a span of 12 bases. Germline values: CDR1 LNHDA, CDR2 SQIVND (reference sequence). The CDR3 protein is CASSLSFFDTQYF. The CDR3 region has the DNA TGTGCCAGTAGTCTCAGTTTTTTTGATACGCAGTATTTT. The entire variable domain, with the rest obtained from reference TRBV19 and TRBJ2-3, is as follows: DGGITQSPKYLFRKEGQNVTLSCEQNLNHDAMYWYRQDPGQGLRLIYYSQIVNDFQKGDIAEGYSVSREKKESFPLTVTSAQKNPTAFYLCASSLSFFDTQYFGPGTRLTVL.

V gene TRBV7-9 combines with J gene TRBJ1-1; a weak D match, TRBD1 (6 bases). The CDR3 has 13 residues. Germline-derived CDR1 and CDR2 are SEHNR and FQNEAQ (reference sequence). The germline V and J ends were trimmed by 5 bases and 3 bases, with 10 bases remaining between them. CDR3 amino acids: CASSHPGDTEAFF. Written as DNA, the CDR3 is TGTGCCAGCAGCCACCCAGGGGACACTGAAGCTTTCTTT.

The chain has TRBV7-6 and TRBJ1-3; no clear D. The CDR3 is made up of 14 amino acids. The V end lost 1 base, the J end lost 4 bases, and 8 bases lay between the germline ends. Per the germline V gene, CDR1 is SGHVS and CDR2 is FNYEAQ. The CDR3 sequence: CASSLELSGNTIYF. CDR3 DNA: TGTGCCAGCAGCTTAGAGCTTTCCGGAAACACCATATATTTT.

The chain couples TRBV2 to TRBJ2-1; 7 positions match TRBD2. The CDR3 is 17 amino acids. Trimming cost V 4 bases and J 4 bases; bases outside gene matches: 13. CDR1 and CDR2 from the germline V gene are SNHLY and FYNNEI. The CDR3 sequence: CASSATHLGRGYNEQFF. The CDR3 bases are TGTGCCAGCAGTGCAACCCACCTCGGGCGGGGGTACAATGAGCAGTTCTTC.

The V call is TRBV11-2, the J call TRBJ1-1; perhaps TRBD1 as D (6 bases). CDR3 length: 14 amino acids. Germline V gives CDR1 SGHAT, CDR2 FQNNGV. Trimming removed 6 bases at V and 8 bases at J, with 19 bases between. The DNA for the CDR3 is TGTGCCAGCAGGGTGGGAGGGGGGGCGTACGAAGCTTTCTTT. This codes for CASRVGGGAYEAFF.

The V and J genes are TRBV6-5 and TRBJ2-2, with TRBD2 matching over 7 bases. The CDR3 totals 13 residues. J lost 3 bases, V lost 8 bases, and 3 bases had no gene match. Germline-derived CDR1 and CDR2 are MNHEY and SVGAGI. CDR3 DNA sequence: TGTGCCAGCCGCGGGGGAGACACCGGGGAGCTGTTTTTT. It encodes CASRGGDTGELFF.

The genes are TRBV27 and TRBJ1-5, with 7 bases lining up with TRBD1. CDR1 and CDR2 (germline): MNHEY, SMNVEV (reference sequence). Trimming took 3 bases from V and 0 from J; bases not matched to a gene: 5. The CDR3 runs to 16 residues. This CDR3 reads CASSFWAGGSNQPQHF. Here the CDR3 DNA reads TGTGCCAGCAGTTTTTGGGCAGGGGGTAGCAATCAGCCCCAGCATTTT.

The rearrangement joins TRBV6-1 to TRBJ2-6; D remains unclear. Trimming shortened V by 2 bases and J by 2 bases, and 10 bases separated the two germline ends. Germline CDR1 MNHNS, CDR2 SASEGT. The CDR3 is 16 residues long. The CDR3 is CASSEHRVTGANVLTF. The CDR3 bases are TGTGCCAGCAGTGAACACCGAGTTACTGGGGCCAACGTCCTGACTTTC.

The chain joins TRBV19 to TRBJ1-5; 10 bases map to TRBD1. With 5 bases clipped from V and 6 bases from J, the junction kept 7 bases outside the gene matches. The CDR3 loop spans 15 amino acids. The V gene's germline CDR1 is LNHDA and CDR2 SQIVND (reference sequence). The CDR3 protein is CASSAPGQGPQPQHF. Written as DNA, the CDR3 is TGTGCCAGTAGTGCGCCGGGACAGGGGCCTCAGCCCCAGCATTTT.

The V and J genes are TRBV5-6 and TRBJ2-5; TRBD2 aligns across 7 bases. This CDR3 comprises 15 residues. J gave up 4 bases and V 4 bases, and 10 bases lay outside the gene matches. Per the germline V gene, CDR1 is SGHDT and CDR2 is YYEEEE. The CDR3: CASSLGGSKGETQYF. CDR3 coding DNA: TGTGCCAGCAGCCTAGGCGGGAGTAAGGGAGAGACCCAGTACTTC. The full variable domain, completed using reference TRBV5-6 and TRBJ2-5, is DAGVTQSPTHLIKTRGQQVTLRCSPKSGHDTVSWYQQALGQGPQFIFQYYEEEERQRGNFPDRFSGHQFPNYSSELNVNALLLGDSALYLCASSLGGSKGETQYFGPGTRLLVL.

V and J are TRBV5-1 and TRBJ2-2; maybe TRBD1 (7 bases). The CDR3 extends over 15 amino acids. CDR1 is SGHRS and CDR2 is YFSETQ in the germline V gene. Trimming pared 3 bases from V and 7 bases from J, leaving 16 bases between. The CDR3 loop is CASSYGQEGSGELFF. DNA for the CDR3: TGCGCCAGCAGCTACGGACAGGAGGGAAGCGGGGAGCTGTTTTTT.

The chain couples TRBV27 to TRBJ1-4; possibly TRBD1 for D (6 bases). Trimming removed 6 bases from V and 5 bases from J, with 19 bases in between. This CDR3 has 16 amino acids. The germline CDR1 and CDR2 sequences are MNHEY and SMNVEV (reference sequence). The CDR3, as DNA: TGTGCCAGCAGCTTGAGCTACAGGGCATTAAATGAAAAACTGTTTTTT. Amino acid sequence: CASSLSYRALNEKLFF. Supplemented by reference TRBV27 and TRBJ1-4, the full variable domain reads EAQVTQNPRYLITVTGKKLTVTCSQNMNHEYMSWYRQDPGLGLRQIYYSMNVEVTDKGDVPEGYKVSRKEKRNFPLILESPSPNQTSLYFCASSLSYRALNEKLFFGSGTQLSVL.

The chain has TRBV7-6 and TRBJ2-1; 10 nucleotides match TRBD2. The CDR3 has 16 residues. Trimming cost V 4 bases and J 1 base; bases outside gene matches: 4. CDR1 and CDR2 from the germline V gene are SGHVS and FNYEAQ. The CDR3 nucleotides read TGTGCCAGCAGCTCAATACTAGCGGGATCCTACAATGAGCAGTTCTTC. It translates to CASSSILAGSYNEQFF.

The chain employs TRBV9 and TRBJ1-1; 8 positions match TRBD1. The V gene end was trimmed by 5 bases and the J gene end by 5 bases; junction bases not matched to a gene: 11. Germline values: CDR1 SGDLS, CDR2 YYNGEE. This CDR3 has 15 amino acids. In DNA form, the CDR3 reads TGTGCCAGCAGACCTTGGACAGGGACAAGAACTGAAGCTTTCTTT. Translating it yields CASRPWTGTRTEAFF.

V usage is TRBV30 and J usage is TRBJ1-6; TRBD1 agrees at 8 bases. Losses at the gene ends were 0 bases for V and 7 bases for J; bases not matched to a gene: 8. CDR3 length equals 16 residues. CDR1 GTSNPN and CDR2 SVGIG come from the germline V gene (reference sequence). The CDR3 DNA reads TGTGCCTGGAGTGTACCCCAGGGGGCGACCAATTCACCCCTCCACTTT. The encoded protein is CAWSVPQGATNSPLHF. Drawing the rest from reference TRBV30 and TRBJ1-6, the complete variable domain is SQTIHQWPATLVQPVGSPLSLECTVEGTSNPNLYWYRQAAGRGLQLLFYSVGIGQISSEVPQNLSASRPQDRQFILSSKKLLLSDSGFYLCAWSVPQGATNSPLHFGNGTRLTVT.

The rearrangement uses TRBV5-1 and TRBJ1-1, with D perhaps matching TRBD1 (6 bases). V was trimmed by 0 bases and J by 0 bases, leaving 9 bases between them. CDR1 and CDR2 (germline): SGHRS, YFSETQ. This CDR3 has 15 residues. The CDR3 loop reads CASSLAGQMNTEAFF. The CDR3 DNA reads as TGCGCCAGCAGCTTGGCCGGACAGATGAACACTGAAGCTTTCTTT.

The V call is TRBV9, the J call TRBJ2-3; the D gene is possibly TRBD2 (6 bases). Germline V gene data show CDR1 as SGDLS and CDR2 as YYNGEE. V lost 4 bases to trimming and J lost 0 bases, with 18 bases between them. The CDR3 length is 17 residues. CDR3 sequence reads: CASSPQSVAGSTDTQYF. DNA of the CDR3: TGTGCCAGCAGCCCTCAAAGTGTTGCGGGGAGCACAGATACGCAGTATTTT.

This clone showed up just a few times. The CDR3 sequence: CASSWGLAELTGELFF. The CDR3, as DNA: TGTGCCAGCAGCTGGGGACTAGCAGAGCTCACCGGGGAGCTGTTTTTT. The chain uses TRBV5-6 and TRBJ2-2, with 9 bases aligning to TRBD2. The length of the CDR3 is 16 residues. Germline values: CDR1 SGHDT, CDR2 YYEEEE. The V and J ends lost 3 bases and 4 bases, in that order; junction bases with no gene match: 7.

The chain links TRBV7-2 to TRBJ2-1; 13 bases are shared with TRBD2. This CDR3 is built from 16 residues. Germline CDR1 is SGHTA and CDR2 is FQGNSA. The trim removed 5 bases at V and 6 bases at J, leaving 7 bases unmatched. CDR3: CASSPRTSGSSNEQFF. CDR3 nucleotides: TGTGCCAGCAGCCCCAGGACTAGCGGGAGTAGCAATGAGCAGTTCTTC.

The rearrangement uses TRBV5-8 and TRBJ2-3, with 8 bases that match TRBD1. Germline V gene sequence: CDR1 SGHTS, CDR2 YDEGEE. The CDR3 runs to 13 residues. V dropped 2 bases and J dropped 4; count of bases not matched to a gene: 0. The DNA for the CDR3 is TGTGCCAGCAGCTTACAGGGGGCAGATACGCAGTATTTT. Residues: CASSLQGADTQYF.

This clone was seen a single time. This chain connects TRBV30 to TRBJ2-3, with TRBD2 matching over 8 bases. Germline V gene lookup returns CDR1 GTSNPN and CDR2 SVGIG (reference sequence). The CDR3 is made up of 16 amino acids. With V trimmed by 0 bases and J by 0 bases, 5 bases remained unmatched. This CDR3 reads CAWSVRLAGSTDTQYF. The CDR3 nucleotides read TGTGCCTGGAGTGTACGGTTAGCGGGGAGCACAGATACGCAGTATTTT.

The gene calls are TRBV6-5 and TRBJ1-1; D is uncertain. The CDR3 has 12 amino acids. V gave up 5 bases and J gave up 0 bases, with 4 bases separating them. The germline V gene has CDR1 MNHEY and CDR2 SVGAGI. The CDR3 nucleotides are TGTGCCAGCAGTCGGTTGAACACTGAAGCTTTCTTT. It translates to CASSRLNTEAFF.